The 30 T cell receptor beta chains presented below share a single source sample, sequenced in a study of cytomegalovirus exposure and HLA in healthy donors. Amplification used 60 Vbeta primers and 13 Jbeta primers. Repertoires were generated with immunoSEQ multiplex PCR, while TCRdb's copy carries only in-frame clones and drops some. The sample lists roughly 110,000 clones; approximately 76% were seen once. Material: PBMCs. The receptors shown here come from a man between 18 and 29 years old in good health and CMV-seronegative.

In its sample, this clone was seen once. This rearrangement joins TRBV19 to TRBJ2-1; 9 nucleotides align to TRBD2. V shed 2 bases and J 0 bases; nucleotides not matched to a gene: 8. CDR3 length: 18 residues. Germline V gene data show CDR1 as LNHDA and CDR2 as SQIVND (reference sequence). The CDR3 bases are TGTGCCAGTAGTATATTAGGCGGGGGGGCAATCTCCTACAATGAGCAGTTCTTC. This sequence encodes CASSILGGGAISYNEQFF.

The V call is TRBV5-1, the J call TRBJ1-2; D is unresolved. Between the trimmed V and J ends, which lost 4 bases and 3 bases, there was a span of 16 bases. There are 15 residues in the CDR3. Looked up from germline, CDR1 is SGHRS and CDR2 is YFSETQ. CDR3 nucleotides: TGCGCCAGCAGCGGGCGGGCCCACCGGGACTATGGCTACACCTTC. It is translated as CASSGRAHRDYGYTF.

This clone was recorded a few times. V gene TRBV29-1 combines with J gene TRBJ1-5; TRBD1 matches 7 bases. The junction had 14 bases not matched to a gene; V was cut back by 4 bases and J by 11 bases. Germline CDR1 and CDR2: SQVTM and ANQGSEA. The CDR3 runs to 14 residues. The CDR3, as DNA: TGCAGCGTTGGGCTACAGGGGTCGGACAAATCCCAGCATTTT. Its protein product is CSVGLQGSDKSQHF.

This chain connects TRBV7-9 to TRBJ2-7; D not resolved. The V gene's germline CDR1 is SEHNR and CDR2 FQNEAQ (reference sequence). The CDR3 sequence is 13 residues long. Trimming removed 0 bases at V and 2 bases at J, with 5 bases between. The CDR3 DNA is TGTGCCAGCAGCTTAGCGAGGACCTACGAGCAGTACTTC. This sequence encodes CASSLARTYEQYF.

This chain joins TRBV7-2 and TRBJ2-7, with 9 positions matching TRBD1. V gave up 5 bases and J gave up 3 bases; unmatched junction bases: 5. The CDR3 is made up of 14 amino acids. Germline V gene data show CDR1 as SGHTA and CDR2 as FQGNSA. The CDR3 DNA follows: TGTGCCAGCAGCCCCGACAGGGGGTTCTACGAGCAGTACTTC. It is translated as CASSPDRGFYEQYF.

The rearrangement joins TRBV7-9 to TRBJ2-2; 9 bases match TRBD2. CDR3 length equals 15 residues. The germline CDR1 and CDR2 sequences are SEHNR and FQNEAQ (reference sequence). V trimming: 8 bases; J trimming: 4 bases; junction bases outside the gene matches: 8. CDR3 residues: CASRRASGATGELFF. The CDR3, as DNA: TGTGCCAGCCGGCGGGCTAGCGGGGCCACCGGGGAGCTGTTTTTT.

The chain uses TRBV4-3 and TRBJ2-5; the D is unclear. The J call may be in error: the DNA end matches TRBJ2-7 better. Germline V gene lookup returns CDR1 LGHNA and CDR2 YSLEER. CDR3 length equals 15 residues. The CDR3 region has the DNA TGCGCCAGCAGCCAAGATCCCGATTTATGGTCCGAGCAGTACTTC. This codes for CASSQDPDLWSEQYF.

The chain joins TRBV6-6 to TRBJ2-7; TRBD2 is a possible D gene (7 bases). Germline lookup yields CDR1 MNHNY and CDR2 SVGAGI (reference sequence). The CDR3 extends over 13 amino acids. Between the trimmed V and J ends, which lost 6 bases and 3 bases, there was a span of 12 bases. DNA for the CDR3: TGTGCCAGCAGCGGGGGGCCAGGCTACGAGCAGTACTTC. This gives the protein CASSGGPGYEQYF.

The genes are TRBV11-2 and TRBJ2-7; no clear D gene. V was shortened by 0 bases and J by 3 bases, with 6 bases between the two germline ends. The CDR3 runs 13 residues. Germline V lookup: CDR1 SGHAT, CDR2 FQNNGV. The CDR3 here is CASSLEHLYEQYF. CDR3 DNA sequence: TGTGCCAGCAGCTTAGAACACCTCTACGAGCAGTACTTC.

The rearrangement uses TRBV5-3 and TRBJ2-2; 10 bases fit TRBD2. TRBV5-3 is designated an ORF whose function remains uncertain. With 3 bases clipped from V and 3 bases from J, the junction kept 8 bases outside the gene matches. There are 17 residues in the CDR3. CDR3 DNA sequence: TGTGCCAGAAGCTCCGGCAGCGGGGGGGCACACACCGGGGAGCTGTTTTTT. This codes for CARSSGSGGAHTGELFF.

The chain carries TRBV4-2 and TRBJ2-5, with 7 positions matching TRBD2. V dropped 1 base and J dropped 0; count of bases not matched to a gene: 8. Germline V gene data show CDR1 as LGHNA and CDR2 as YNFKEQ. CDR3 length: 17 residues. The CDR3 bases are TGTGCCAGCAGCCAAGTCGGAGCGGGGACGTACCAAGAGACCCAGTACTTC. Translating gives CASSQVGAGTYQETQYF.

The table lists this clone with a few counts. The same CDR3 is also encoded by other DNA sequences in this sample. V is TRBV19 and J is TRBJ1-2; no definite D call. The CDR3 is 12 amino acids. Germline V gives CDR1 LNHDA, CDR2 SQIVND (reference sequence). Trimming took 1 base from V and 9 from J, leaving 9 bases between them. The CDR3 DNA follows: TGTGCCAGTAGTATAGTGTCGGGAAGCTACACCTTC. Its protein is CASSIVSGSYTF.

V and J are TRBV6-1 and TRBJ2-1, with TRBD2 identical over 10 bases. V trimming: 2 bases; J trimming: 4 bases; junction bases outside the gene matches: 8. The CDR3 runs 17 residues. Germline CDR1 reads MNHNS; CDR2 reads SASEGT. The CDR3 nucleotides read TGTGCCAGCAGTGAATTAGCGGGGGGTACTGTTTACAATGAGCAGTTCTTC. Translation gives CASSELAGGTVYNEQFF.

CDR3 amino acids: CASSFSGGPTDTQYF. The CDR3 coding sequence is TGTGCCAGCAGTTTCTCCGGGGGGCCCACAGATACGCAGTATTTT. The rearrangement uses TRBV7-3 and TRBJ2-3, with a tentative D call TRBD2 (7 bases). V dropped 6 bases and J dropped 2 bases, with 15 bases sitting between them. There are 15 residues in the CDR3. Germline CDR1 and CDR2: SGHTA and FQGTGA.

The CDR3 DNA reads TGTGCCAGCAGCCAACAGGGGACGGGTGAGCAGTTCTTC. Its protein product is CASSQQGTGEQFF. This chain links TRBV7-2 with TRBJ2-1; TRBD1 agrees at 7 bases. The junction had 7 bases not matched to a gene; V was cut back by 5 bases and J by 9 bases. Germline values: CDR1 SGHTA, CDR2 FQGNSA. The CDR3 extends over 13 amino acids. The variable domain in full, with the rest retrieved from reference TRBV7-2 and TRBJ2-1, is GAGVSQSPSNKVTEKGKDVELRCDPISGHTALYWYRQSLGQGLEFLIYFQGNSAPDKSGLPSDRFSAERTGGSVSTLTIQRTQQEDSAVYLCASSQQGTGEQFFGPGTRLTVL.

The chain uses TRBV6-5 and TRBJ2-7, with D perhaps TRBD1 (5 bases). The CDR3 is made up of 12 amino acids. The germline CDR1 and CDR2 sequences are MNHEY and SVGAGI. Trimming stripped 6 bases from V and 3 bases from J, with 9 bases between. The CDR3 region is CASSQGGYEQYF. DNA of the CDR3: TGTGCCAGCAGCCAGGGTGGCTACGAGCAGTACTTC.

This chain's CDR3 is CASSSQGADSPLHF. For the CDR3, the DNA is TGCGCCAGCAGCTCACAGGGGGCCGATTCACCCCTCCACTTT. This chain connects TRBV5-1 to TRBJ1-6; 9 bases are a match to TRBD1. With 3 bases clipped from V and 8 bases from J, the junction kept 3 bases outside the gene matches. This CDR3 is 14 amino acids long. CDR1 SGHRS and CDR2 YFSETQ come from the germline V gene.

There are a few counts of this clone. This chain connects TRBV4-3 to TRBJ2-5; weak D call: TRBD2 (9 bases). Trimming took off 6 bases at V and 0 bases at J, with 26 bases between the two ends. The CDR3 loop spans 19 amino acids. The V gene's germline CDR1 is LGHNA and CDR2 YSLEER. The CDR3 spells CASSDDRGGTSGYQETQYF. The DNA for the CDR3 is TGCGCCAGCAGTGACGACAGGGGTGGAACTAGCGGGTACCAAGAGACCCAGTACTTC.

The V gene is TRBV29-1, the J gene TRBJ2-3, with TRBD1 matching over 9 bases. V trimming: 6 bases; J trimming: 5 bases; junction bases outside the gene matches: 6. Germline lookup yields CDR1 SQVTM and CDR2 ANQGSEA. CDR3 size: 13 residues. DNA of the CDR3: TGCAGCGTGTCGGACAGGGGCGGAGATACGCAGTATTTT. This translates into CSVSDRGGDTQYF.

The chain couples TRBV14 to TRBJ2-7; 7 bases map to TRBD1. Per the germline V gene, CDR1 is SGHDN and CDR2 is FVKESK. Germline trimming cut 4 bases from V and 2 bases from J; bases unmatched to any gene: 5. There are 14 residues in the CDR3. The CDR3: CASSRMGQTYEQYF. Written as DNA, the CDR3 is TGTGCCAGCAGCCGAATGGGACAGACCTACGAGCAGTACTTC.

V is TRBV6-1 and J is TRBJ2-1; 7 bases are shared with TRBD1. Germline trimming cut 5 bases from V and 7 bases from J; bases unmatched to any gene: 8. The CDR3 loop spans 14 amino acids. CDR1 is MNHNS and CDR2 is SASEGT in the germline V gene. The CDR3 DNA is TGTGCCAGCAGTCCCGGGACAGACTTTAATGAGCAGTTCTTC. Its protein is CASSPGTDFNEQFF.

The chain has TRBV5-4 and TRBJ2-5; 7 bases are shared with TRBD1. There are 15 residues in the CDR3. V lost 4 bases, J lost 1 base, and 7 bases stayed unmatched. Germline CDR1 reads SGHNT; CDR2 reads YYREEE (reference sequence). CDR3 in amino acids: CASSHWTGAQETQYF. The CDR3 bases are TGTGCCAGCAGCCATTGGACAGGAGCCCAAGAGACCCAGTACTTC.

This chain links TRBV6-6 with TRBJ1-1; no firm D call. Germline assignment: CDR1 MNHNY and CDR2 SVGAGI (reference sequence). Trimming stripped 6 bases from V and 1 base from J, with 6 bases between. The CDR3 is 12 amino acids. CDR3 protein: CASRRQNTEAFF. In DNA form, the CDR3 reads TGTGCCAGCAGGCGTCAGAACACTGAAGCTTTCTTT.

In DNA, the CDR3 is TGTGCCAGTAGTCGGGGGGGGTTGGAAGAGACCCAGTACTTC. Its translation is CASSRGGLEETQYF. The V gene is TRBV19, the J gene TRBJ2-5, with 8 bases identical to TRBD2. Germline V gene lookup returns CDR1 LNHDA and CDR2 SQIVND (reference sequence). The J segment lost 3 bases and the V segment lost 5 bases, leaving 5 bases of the junction unmatched. The length of the CDR3 is 14 residues.

The rearrangement links TRBV6-1 to TRBJ2-3, with 10 bases lining up with TRBD2. J was trimmed by 2 bases and V by 4 bases; bases with no gene match: 3. Germline assignment: CDR1 MNHNS and CDR2 SASEGT. The CDR3 extends over 15 amino acids. The CDR3 is CASSATSGPTDTQYF. CDR3 coding DNA: TGTGCCAGCAGTGCGACTAGCGGGCCCACAGATACGCAGTATTTT.

The rearrangement uses TRBV27 and TRBJ2-2, with 7 bases identical to TRBD1. J was trimmed by 8 bases and V by 7 bases; bases with no gene match: 10. Germline V lookup: CDR1 MNHEY, CDR2 SMNVEV (reference sequence). CDR3 length: 14 residues. The CDR3 sequence is CASTRVRGQGELFF. The DNA for the CDR3 is TGTGCCAGCACCCGGGTGAGGGGGCAAGGGGAGCTGTTTTTT.

The DNA of the CDR3 is TGTGCCAGCAGTGGTGGCCGTACTGGCTACACCTTC. Translated: CASSGGRTGYTF. V is TRBV25-1 and J is TRBJ1-2; D gene ambiguous. Trimming cost V 4 bases and J 7 bases, with 10 bases left between them. The germline V gene encodes CDR1 MGHDK and CDR2 SYGVNS. This CDR3 has 12 amino acids.

The rearrangement joins TRBV5-1 to TRBJ2-3, with TRBD2 matching 7 bases. Per germline, CDR1 SGHRS and CDR2 YFSETQ. With 6 bases clipped from V and 2 bases from J, the junction kept 9 bases outside the gene matches. The CDR3 consists of 15 residues. CDR3 coding DNA: TGCGCCAGCACGCTCGCGGGGGTGAACACAGATACGCAGTATTTT. Protein product: CASTLAGVNTDTQYF.

The chain is built from TRBV11-1 and TRBJ2-7, with D maybe TRBD2 (5 bases). Deletions cut 1 base from V and 6 bases from J, with 10 bases between. The CDR3 is 13 residues long. Germline V gene sequence: CDR1 SGHAT, CDR2 FQDESV (reference sequence). CDR3 bases: TGTGCCAGCAGCTTAGATGAGGCGGGCGAGCAGTACTTC. Translated, it gives CASSLDEAGEQYF.

Only one count was recorded for this clone. V is TRBV9 and J is TRBJ1-1; tentative D call: TRBD1 (5 bases). Trimming stripped 3 bases from V and 1 base from J, with 7 bases between. CDR1 is SGDLS, CDR2 YYNGEE, per germline. The CDR3 runs 13 residues. CDR3 region: CASSGQPNTEAFF. CDR3 DNA: TGTGCCAGCAGCGGACAGCCGAACACTGAAGCTTTCTTT.